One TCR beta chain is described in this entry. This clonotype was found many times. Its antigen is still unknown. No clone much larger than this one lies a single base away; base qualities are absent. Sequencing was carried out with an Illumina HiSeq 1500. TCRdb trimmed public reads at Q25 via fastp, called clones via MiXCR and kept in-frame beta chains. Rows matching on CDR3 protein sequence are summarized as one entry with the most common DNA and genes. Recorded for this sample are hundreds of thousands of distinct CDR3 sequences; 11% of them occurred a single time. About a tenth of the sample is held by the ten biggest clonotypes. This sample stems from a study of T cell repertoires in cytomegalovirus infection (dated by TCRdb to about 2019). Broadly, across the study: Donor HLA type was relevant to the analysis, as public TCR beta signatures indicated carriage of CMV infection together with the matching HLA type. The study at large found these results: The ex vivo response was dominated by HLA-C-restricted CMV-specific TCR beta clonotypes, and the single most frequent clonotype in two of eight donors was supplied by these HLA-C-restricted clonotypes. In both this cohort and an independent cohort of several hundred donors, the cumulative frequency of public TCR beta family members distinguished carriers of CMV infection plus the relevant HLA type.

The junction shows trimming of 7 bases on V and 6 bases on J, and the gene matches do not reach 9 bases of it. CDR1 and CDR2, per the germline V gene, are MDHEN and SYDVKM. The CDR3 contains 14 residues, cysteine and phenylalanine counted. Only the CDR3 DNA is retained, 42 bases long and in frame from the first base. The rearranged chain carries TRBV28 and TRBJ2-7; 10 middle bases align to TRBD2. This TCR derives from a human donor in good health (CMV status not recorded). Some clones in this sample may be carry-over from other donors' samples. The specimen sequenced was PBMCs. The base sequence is TGTGCCAGCAAAGCGGGAGGGCTTGTAGGCGAGCAGTACTTC. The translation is CASKAGGLVGEQYF.